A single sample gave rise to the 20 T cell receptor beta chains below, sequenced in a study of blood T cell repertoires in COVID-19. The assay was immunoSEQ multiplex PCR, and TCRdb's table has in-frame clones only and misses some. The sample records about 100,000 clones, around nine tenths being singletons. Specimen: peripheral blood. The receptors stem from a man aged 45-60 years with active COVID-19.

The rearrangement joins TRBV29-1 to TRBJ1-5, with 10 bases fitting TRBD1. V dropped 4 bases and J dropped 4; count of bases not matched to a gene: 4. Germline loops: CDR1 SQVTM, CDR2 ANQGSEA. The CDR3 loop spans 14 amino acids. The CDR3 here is CSVGGGQGNQPQHF. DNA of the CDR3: TGCAGCGTTGGGGGGGGACAGGGGAATCAGCCCCAGCATTTT.

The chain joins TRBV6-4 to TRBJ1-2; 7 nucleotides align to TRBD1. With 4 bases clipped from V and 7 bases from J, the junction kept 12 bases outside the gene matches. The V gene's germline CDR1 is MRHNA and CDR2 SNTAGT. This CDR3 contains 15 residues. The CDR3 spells CASSGNRDRRFGYTF. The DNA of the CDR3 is TGTGCCAGCAGTGGTAACCGGGACAGAAGATTTGGCTACACCTTC.

This CDR3 reads CAWKQPQAFF. The CDR3 bases are TGTGCCTGGAAACAGCCCCAAGCTTTCTTT. This chain links TRBV30 with TRBJ1-1, with D uncertain. The CDR3 is 10 residues long. V dropped 4 bases and J dropped 9 bases, with 9 bases sitting between them. Germline V CDR1 and CDR2: GTSNPN, SVGIG (reference sequence).

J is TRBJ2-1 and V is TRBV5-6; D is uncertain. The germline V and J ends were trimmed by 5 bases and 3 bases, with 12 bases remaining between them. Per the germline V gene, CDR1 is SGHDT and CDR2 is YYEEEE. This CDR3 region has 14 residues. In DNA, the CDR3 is TGTGCCAGCAGTTACTACTTGAACTACAATGAGCAGTTCTTC. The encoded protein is CASSYYLNYNEQFF.

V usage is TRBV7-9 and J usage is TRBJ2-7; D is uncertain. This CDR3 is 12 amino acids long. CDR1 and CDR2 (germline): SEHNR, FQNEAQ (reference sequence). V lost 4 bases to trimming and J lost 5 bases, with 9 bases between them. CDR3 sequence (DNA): TGTGCCAGCAGCTCCCCCCGGGACGAGCAGTACTTC. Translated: CASSSPRDEQYF.

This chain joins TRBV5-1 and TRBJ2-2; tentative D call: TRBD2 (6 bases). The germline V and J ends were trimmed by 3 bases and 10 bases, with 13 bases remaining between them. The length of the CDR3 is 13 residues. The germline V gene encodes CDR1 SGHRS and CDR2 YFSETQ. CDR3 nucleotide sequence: TGCGCCAGCAGCTCCAGCGGGTCGGCGGAGCTGTTTTTT. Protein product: CASSSSGSAELFF.

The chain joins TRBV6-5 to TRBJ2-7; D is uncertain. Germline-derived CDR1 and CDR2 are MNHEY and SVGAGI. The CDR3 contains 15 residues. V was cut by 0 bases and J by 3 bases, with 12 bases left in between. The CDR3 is CASSYSKRLSYEQYF. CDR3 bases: TGTGCCAGCAGTTACTCGAAACGCCTGAGCTACGAGCAGTACTTC.

The DNA for the CDR3 is TGTGCCAGCGATCAGACTAGCGGGGGACCACAGGAGACCCAGTACTTC. It yields the protein CASDQTSGGPQETQYF. The rearrangement joins TRBV7-9 to TRBJ2-5; 12 bases line up with TRBD2. Germline V lookup: CDR1 SEHNR, CDR2 FQNEAQ (reference sequence). The CDR3 sequence is 16 residues long. V was clipped by 8 bases and J by 5 bases; unmatched bases: 12.

In DNA form, the CDR3 reads TGTGCCAGCACCGGACAGGCTAATGAAAAACTGTTTTTT. Translating gives CASTGQANEKLFF. The gene calls are TRBV2 and TRBJ1-4, with 7 nucleotides matching TRBD1. This CDR3 has 13 residues. V trimming: 7 bases; J trimming: 3 bases; junction bases outside the gene matches: 2. CDR1 and CDR2 (germline): SNHLY, FYNNEI. The whole variable domain, remainder taken from reference TRBV2 and TRBJ1-4, is EPEVTQTPSHQVTQMGQEVILRCVPISNHLYFYWYRQILGQKVEFLVSFYNNEISEKSEIFDDQFSVERPDGSNFTLKIRSTKLEDSAMYFCASTGQANEKLFFGSGTQLSVL.

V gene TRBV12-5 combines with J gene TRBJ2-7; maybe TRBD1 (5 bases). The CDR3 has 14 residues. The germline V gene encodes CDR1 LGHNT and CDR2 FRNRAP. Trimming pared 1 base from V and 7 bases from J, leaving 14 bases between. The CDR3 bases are TGTGCTAGTGGTTTGGGACTCATCCAGGGTGAGCAGTACTTC. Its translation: CASGLGLIQGEQYF.

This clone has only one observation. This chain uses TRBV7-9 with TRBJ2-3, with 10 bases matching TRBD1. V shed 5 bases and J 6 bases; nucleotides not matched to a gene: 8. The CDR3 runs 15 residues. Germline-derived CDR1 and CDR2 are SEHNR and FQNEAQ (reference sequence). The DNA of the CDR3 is TGTGCCAGCAGCATCGGACAGGGGGGTACTGATACGCAGTATTTT. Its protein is CASSIGQGGTDTQYF.

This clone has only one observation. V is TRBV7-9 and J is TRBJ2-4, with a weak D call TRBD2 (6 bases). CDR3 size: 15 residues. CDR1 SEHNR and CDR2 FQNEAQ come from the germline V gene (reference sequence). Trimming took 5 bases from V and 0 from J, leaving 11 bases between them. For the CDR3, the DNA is TGTGCCAGCAGCGACAGCGGGCTAGCCAAAAACATTCAGTACTTC. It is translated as CASSDSGLAKNIQYF.

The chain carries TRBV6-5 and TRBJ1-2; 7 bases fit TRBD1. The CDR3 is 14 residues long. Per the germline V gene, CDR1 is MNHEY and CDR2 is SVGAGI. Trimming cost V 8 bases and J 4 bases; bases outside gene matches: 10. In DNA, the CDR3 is TGTGCCAGCCACACAGGGGATTCCCGCTATGGCTACACCTTC. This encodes CASHTGDSRYGYTF.

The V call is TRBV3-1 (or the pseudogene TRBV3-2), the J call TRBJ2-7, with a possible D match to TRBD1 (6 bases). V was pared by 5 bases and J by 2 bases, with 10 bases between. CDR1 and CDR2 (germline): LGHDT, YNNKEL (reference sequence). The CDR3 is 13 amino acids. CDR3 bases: TGTGCCAGCAGCTACGGACAGCCCTACGAGCAGTACTTC. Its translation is CASSYGQPYEQYF.

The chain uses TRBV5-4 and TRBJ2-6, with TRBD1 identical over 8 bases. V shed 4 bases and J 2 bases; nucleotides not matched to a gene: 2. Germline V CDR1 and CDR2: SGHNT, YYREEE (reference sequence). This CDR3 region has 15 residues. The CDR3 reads CASSQDRAGANVLTF. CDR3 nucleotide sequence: TGTGCCAGCAGCCAGGACAGGGCTGGGGCCAACGTCCTGACTTTC.

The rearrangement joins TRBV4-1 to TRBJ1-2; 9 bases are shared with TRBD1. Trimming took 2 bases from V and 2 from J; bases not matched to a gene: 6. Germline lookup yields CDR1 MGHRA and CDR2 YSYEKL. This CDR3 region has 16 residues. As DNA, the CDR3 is TGCGCCAGCAGCCAACCGGGACAGGGTTTGAACTATGGCTACACCTTC. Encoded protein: CASSQPGQGLNYGYTF.

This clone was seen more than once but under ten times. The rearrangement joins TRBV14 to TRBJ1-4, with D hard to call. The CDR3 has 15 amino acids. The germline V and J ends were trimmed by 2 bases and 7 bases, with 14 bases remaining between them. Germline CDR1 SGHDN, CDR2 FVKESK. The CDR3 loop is CASSQLLGLSEKLFF. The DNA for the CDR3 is TGTGCCAGCAGCCAACTTCTGGGCCTTAGTGAAAAACTGTTTTTT. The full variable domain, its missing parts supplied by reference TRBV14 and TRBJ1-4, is EAGVTQFPSHSVIEKGQTVTLRCDPISGHDNLYWYRRVMGKEIKFLLHFVKESKQDESGMPNNRFLAERTGGTYSTLKVQPAELEDSGVYFCASSQLLGLSEKLFFGSGTQLSVL.

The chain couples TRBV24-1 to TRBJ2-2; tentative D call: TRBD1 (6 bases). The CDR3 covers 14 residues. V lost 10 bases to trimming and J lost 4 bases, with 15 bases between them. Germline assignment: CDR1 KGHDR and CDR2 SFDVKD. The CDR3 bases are TGTGCCACTTCGCCGGGACAAACCACCGGGGAGCTGTTTTTT. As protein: CATSPGQTTGELFF.

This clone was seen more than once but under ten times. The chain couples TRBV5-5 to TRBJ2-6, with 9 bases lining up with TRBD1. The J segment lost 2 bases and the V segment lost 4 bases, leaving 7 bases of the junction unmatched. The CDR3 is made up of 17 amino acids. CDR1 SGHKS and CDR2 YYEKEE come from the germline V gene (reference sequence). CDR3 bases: TGTGCCAGCAGCGTTCGGACAGGGGATGCTGGGGCCAACGTCCTGACTTTC. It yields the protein CASSVRTGDAGANVLTF.

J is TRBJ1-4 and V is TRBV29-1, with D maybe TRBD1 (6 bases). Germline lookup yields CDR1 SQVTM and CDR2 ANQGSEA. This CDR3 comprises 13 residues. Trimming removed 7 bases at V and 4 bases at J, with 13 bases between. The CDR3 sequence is CSAGGAINEKLFF. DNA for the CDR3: TGCAGCGCCGGGGGGGCGATTAATGAAAAACTGTTTTTT.